Listed here are 32 T cell receptor beta chains from one sample, sequenced in a study of T cells in Graves' hyperthyroidism and ophthalmopathy. Amplification yielded TCR beta CDR3 regions, with RNA transcripts as the source. Researchers ran a first-round RT-PCR on the TCR CDR3 using the HTBI primer set. One entry per CDR3 protein results from TCRdb running MiXCR on the multiplex PCR reads. Of about 350,000 distinct CDR3 sequences listed, about 14% are singletons. Sequenced input: blood. The receptors derive from a woman aged 25 to 39 with Graves' hyperthyroidism.

The V call is TRBV20-1, the J call TRBJ1-4; D is perhaps TRBD1 (5 bases). Per the germline V gene, CDR1 is DFQATT and CDR2 is SNEGSKA (reference sequence). V was pared by 8 bases and J by 6 bases, with 16 bases between. This CDR3 is 13 amino acids long. The CDR3 sequence: CSYTHRLDEKLFF. CDR3 DNA sequence: TGCAGTTACACACACAGGCTCGATGAAAAACTGTTTTTT.

The V call is TRBV28, the J call TRBJ2-1; TRBD2 aligns across 7 bases. V shed 3 bases, J shed 1 base, and the junction held 9 bases outside the gene matches. This CDR3 spans 17 amino acids. Germline CDR1 and CDR2: MDHEN and SYDVKM. The CDR3 sequence is CASSFRSGAMSYNEQFF. In DNA form, the CDR3 reads TGTGCCAGCAGTTTTCGGAGCGGGGCCATGTCCTACAATGAGCAGTTCTTC.

The sample holds many counts of this clonotype. The rearrangement joins TRBV28 to TRBJ1-2; D unclear. The V gene lost 9 bases and the J gene lost 6 bases, with 20 bases spanning the gap. Per germline, CDR1 MDHEN and CDR2 SYDVKM. CDR3 length equals 14 residues. CDR3 region: CASTPATTSDGYTF. CDR3 DNA: TGTGCCAGTACCCCCGCGACGACCTCGGATGGCTACACCTTC.

This clonotype appeared a few times. The chain joins TRBV28 to TRBJ2-7, with D perhaps matching TRBD2 (5 bases). Trimming stripped 6 bases from V and 1 base from J, with 10 bases between. Germline lookup yields CDR1 MDHEN and CDR2 SYDVKM. The CDR3 runs 13 residues. In DNA, the CDR3 is TGTGCCAGCAGGGAGGACGGGTCCTACGAGCAGTACTTC. Translation: CASREDGSYEQYF.

The chain has TRBV5-1 and TRBJ1-4; D is uncertain. CDR1 and CDR2 from the germline V gene are SGHRS and YFSETQ. Trimming removed 4 bases from V and 3 bases from J, with 16 bases in between. This CDR3 comprises 16 residues. The CDR3, as DNA: TGCGCCAGCAGCCCGCCACCACCAGTACCTAATGAAAAACTGTTTTTT. Encoded protein: CASSPPPPVPNEKLFF.

V and J are TRBV18 and TRBJ1-1, with unresolved D. The V end lost 3 bases, the J end lost 1 base, and 24 bases lay between the germline ends. The CDR3 runs 19 residues. Germline assignment: CDR1 KGHSH and CDR2 LQKENI. CDR3 residues: CASSPNPPGSPIWNTEAFF. As DNA, the CDR3 is TGTGCCAGCTCACCTAACCCACCCGGCAGCCCAATATGGAACACTGAAGCTTTCTTT.

This clonotype was seen ten or more times. V gene TRBV11-2 combines with J gene TRBJ2-5; D is uncertain. CDR3 length: 15 amino acids. Germline CDR1 is SGHAT and CDR2 is FQNNGV. V dropped 4 bases and J dropped 10 bases, with 22 bases sitting between them. The CDR3 sequence is CASSSPFDRVGNQYF. As DNA, the CDR3 is TGTGCCAGCAGCTCCCCCTTCGACCGCGTTGGCAACCAGTACTTC.

This clonotype was seen a handful of times. The chain recombines TRBV6-2 or TRBV6-3 with TRBJ2-7; D may be TRBD1 (6 bases). Germline V gene data show CDR1 as MNHEY and CDR2 as SVGEGT. V was clipped by 4 bases and J by 4 bases, with 11 bases between them. The CDR3 totals 13 residues. CDR3 region: CASSWGGQYEQYF. In nucleotides, the CDR3 is TGTGCCAGCAGTTGGGGCGGACAGTACGAGCAGTACTTC.

On this clonotype: The CDR3 does not close with the conserved phenylalanine or tryptophan, likely indicating a read error. The CDR3 is CASSYREGQGARGTEAFL. The CDR3 nucleotides read TGTGCCAGCAGTTACCGAGAGGGACAGGGGGCTCGGGGCACTGAAGCTTTCCTT. The genes are TRBV6-5 and TRBJ1-1, with 12 bases that match TRBD1. The CDR3 runs 18 residues. Trimming cost V 2 bases and J 4 bases; bases outside gene matches: 11. CDR1 MNHEY and CDR2 SVGAGI come from the germline V gene.

As concerns this clonotype: A single base separates this from a much larger clone, so it may be a read error. V is TRBV6-1 and J is TRBJ2-3; 7 bases are shared with TRBD2. Unmatched junction bases numbered 10, after V lost 5 bases and J lost 8 bases. The CDR3 contains 14 residues. The V gene's germline CDR1 is MNHNS and CDR2 SASEGT. The CDR3 DNA is TGTGCCAGCAGTATTGCGGGAGCCGCAGGTACGCAGTATTTT. Translating it yields CASSIAGAAGTQYF.

This clonotype showed up just a few times. The chain has TRBV6-2 or TRBV6-3 and TRBJ2-3; TRBD2 aligns across 12 bases. The CDR3 runs 16 residues. CDR1 is MNHEY and CDR2 is SVGEGT in the germline V gene. V shed 0 bases and J 3 bases; nucleotides not matched to a gene: 1. The CDR3 sequence: CASSYSTSGRTDTQYF. CDR3 nucleotides: TGTGCCAGCAGTTACTCGACTAGCGGGAGAACAGATACGCAGTATTTT.

In this sample, this clonotype turned up many times. This CDR3 reads CASSFPSGRYNEQFF. The DNA for the CDR3 is TGTGCCAGCAGTTTTCCTAGCGGGAGGTACAATGAGCAGTTCTTC. The chain has TRBV28 and TRBJ2-1; TRBD2 agrees at 11 bases. This CDR3 comprises 15 residues. The germline gives CDR1 MDHEN, CDR2 SYDVKM. V lost 3 bases to trimming and J lost 4 bases; unmatched junction nucleotides: 2.

This clonotype has at least ten counts. This rearrangement joins TRBV6-5 to TRBJ1-5, with D possibly being TRBD1 (5 bases). The germline V gene has CDR1 MNHEY and CDR2 SVGAGI. There are 17 residues in the CDR3. Trimming shortened V by 2 bases and J by 4 bases, and 18 bases separated the two germline ends. CDR3 sequence reads: CASSYAPRAGSNQPQHF. The CDR3 region has the DNA TGTGCCAGCAGTTACGCCCCCCGGGCAGGGAGTAATCAGCCCCAGCATTTT.

The table lists this clonotype with many counts. This sequence joins TRBV11-2 and TRBJ2-1, with a possible D match to TRBD2 (6 bases). With 4 bases removed from V and 1 base from J, the gap between germline ends came to 8 bases. The CDR3 is 14 amino acids. Germline loops: CDR1 SGHAT, CDR2 FQNNGV. The CDR3 DNA sequence: TGTGCCAGCAGCTGGGCGGGATCCTACAATGAGCAGTTCTTC. This translates into CASSWAGSYNEQFF. Complete variable domain (other parts from reference TRBV11-2 and TRBJ2-1): EAGVAQSPRYKIIEKRQSVAFWCNPISGHATLYWYQQILGQGPKLLIQFQNNGVVDDSQLPKDRFSAERLKGVDSTLKIQPAKLEDSAVYLCASSWAGSYNEQFFGPGTRLTVL.

In this sample, this clonotype turned up many times. The J gene is TRBJ2-2, the V gene TRBV19; D is perhaps TRBD1 or TRBD2 (5 bases each). CDR3 length: 15 amino acids. Germline loops: CDR1 LNHDA, CDR2 SQIVND (reference sequence). V lost 8 bases and J lost 1, with 14 bases in between. The CDR3 sequence: CASQGGHMNTGELFF. The DNA of the CDR3 is TGTGCCAGTCAAGGAGGACACATGAACACCGGGGAGCTGTTTTTT.

The genes are TRBV10-3 and TRBJ2-1, with D unclear. Trimming took 8 bases from V and 8 from J, leaving 19 bases between them. In germline, CDR1 is ENHRY, CDR2 SYGVKD. The length of the CDR3 is 14 residues. CDR3 in amino acids: CAIASRKGMDEQFF. CDR3 DNA sequence: TGTGCCATCGCCTCGAGAAAGGGTATGGATGAGCAGTTCTTC.

This clonotype came up many times. The chain employs TRBV6-1 and TRBJ1-1; 7 nucleotides match TRBD1. The CDR3 covers 14 residues. Germline CDR1 MNHNS, CDR2 SASEGT. J lost 1 base, V lost 6 bases, and 5 bases had no gene match. Here the CDR3 reads CASRETGENTEAFF. DNA of the CDR3: TGTGCCAGCAGGGAAACAGGGGAGAACACTGAAGCTTTCTTT.

This clonotype was seen ten or more times. The chain is built from TRBV20-1 and TRBJ2-7, with D perhaps matching TRBD1 (6 bases). The V end was cut by 4 bases, the J end by 0 bases, with 16 bases between. CDR1 is DFQATT and CDR2 is SNEGSKA in the germline V gene (reference sequence). This CDR3 has 15 residues. The CDR3 bases are TGCAGTGCTACCACGCCTTGGGGGCGCTCCTACGAGCAGTACTTC. It encodes CSATTPWGRSYEQYF.

This clonotype has at least ten counts. The chain has TRBV14 and TRBJ1-1; D remains ambiguous. Trimming shortened V by 3 bases and J by 1 base, and 15 bases separated the two germline ends. The CDR3 has 16 residues. The germline V gene encodes CDR1 SGHDN and CDR2 FVKESK. In DNA form, the CDR3 reads TGTGCCAGCAGCCATTTAGGCATGACCCAGAACACTGAAGCTTTCTTT. It codes for CASSHLGMTQNTEAFF.

This clonotype was found many times. The chain combines TRBV19 with TRBJ2-1; D ambiguous. CDR3 length equals 11 residues. Germline V lookup: CDR1 LNHDA, CDR2 SQIVND (reference sequence). Trimming took 9 bases from V and 2 from J, leaving 5 bases between them. The DNA for the CDR3 is TGTGCCAGCGGGCCCTACAATGAGCAGTTCTTC. Its protein product is CASGPYNEQFF.

This chain uses TRBV7-6 with TRBJ2-5; 7 bases match TRBD2. The CDR3 totals 12 residues. The V gene's germline CDR1 is SGHVS and CDR2 FNYEAQ. The ends lost 2 bases at V and 11 bases at J; junction bases unmatched: 5. Here the CDR3 DNA reads TGTGCCAGCAGCTTATCTTCGGGACTACAGTACTTC. Amino acids: CASSLSSGLQYF.

The V call is TRBV20-1, the J call TRBJ1-3; the match to TRBD1 covers 7 bases. The CDR3 has 13 residues. V was clipped by 7 bases and J by 0 bases; unmatched bases: 3. Germline loops: CDR1 DFQATT, CDR2 SNEGSKA (reference sequence). This CDR3 reads CSGAGGSGNTIYF. The CDR3 nucleotides are TGCAGTGGGGCAGGGGGCTCTGGAAACACCATATATTTT.

This clonotype was observed many times. The genes are TRBV28 and TRBJ2-5; unclear D gene. Per the germline V gene, CDR1 is MDHEN and CDR2 is SYDVKM. The V gene lost 7 bases and the J gene lost 4 bases, with 10 bases spanning the gap. The CDR3 contains 12 residues. CDR3 residues: CASTRAGETQYF. The DNA of the CDR3 is TGTGCCAGCACAAGGGCCGGAGAGACCCAGTACTTC. The full variable domain, in which reference TRBV28 and TRBJ2-5 provide the parts outside the CDR3, is DVKVTQSSRYLVKRTGEKVFLECVQDMDHENMFWYRQDPGLGLRLIYFSYDVKMKEKGDIPEGYSVSREKKERFSLILESASTNQTSMYLCASTRAGETQYFGPGTRLLVL.

The gene calls are TRBV2 and TRBJ2-3; 7 positions agree with TRBD2. Germline V lookup: CDR1 SNHLY, CDR2 FYNNEI. After removal of 2 bases from V and 2 bases from J, the junction contained 7 bases not matched to a gene. The CDR3 totals 16 residues. The CDR3: CASSESSGALTDTQYF. In nucleotides, the CDR3 is TGTGCCAGCAGTGAATCCAGCGGGGCCCTCACAGATACGCAGTATTTT. Combining the CDR3 with reference TRBV2 and TRBJ2-3 gives the whole variable domain EPEVTQTPSHQVTQMGQEVILRCVPISNHLYFYWYRQILGQKVEFLVSFYNNEISEKSEIFDDQFSVERPDGSNFTLKIRSTKLEDSAMYFCASSESSGALTDTQYFGPGTRLTVL.

This clonotype has more than one count but fewer than ten. The chain joins TRBV14 to TRBJ2-1, with TRBD1 matching over 8 bases. Germline V gene data show CDR1 as SGHDN and CDR2 as FVKESK. V trimming: 0 bases; J trimming: 4 bases; junction bases outside the gene matches: 8. CDR3 length equals 17 residues. CDR3 region: CASSQDPHRGVYNEQFF. CDR3 DNA: TGTGCCAGCAGCCAAGATCCACACAGGGGGGTTTACAATGAGCAGTTCTTC.

The CDR3 here is CASSHQRKGGNEQFF. For the CDR3, the DNA is TGTGCCAGCAGCCACCAGCGGAAGGGGGGCAATGAGCAGTTCTTC. This chain uses TRBV6-2 or TRBV6-3 with TRBJ2-1; perhaps D is TRBD1 or TRBD2 (6 bases each). Trimming removed 6 bases at V and 6 bases at J, with 18 bases between. The CDR3 is 15 amino acids. The germline CDR1 and CDR2 sequences are MNHEY and SVGEGT.

This clonotype was seen repeatedly, ten times or more. The chain employs TRBV12-3 or TRBV12-4 and TRBJ1-5, with D possibly matching TRBD1 (6 bases). This CDR3 comprises 15 residues. With 5 bases removed from V and 4 bases from J, the gap between germline ends came to 15 bases. This chain's CDR3 is CASSTNADRNQPQHF. The CDR3 nucleotides read TGTGCCAGCAGTACCAACGCCGACAGGAATCAGCCCCAGCATTTT.

This clonotype was found a few times. The rearrangement joins TRBV12-3 or TRBV12-4 to TRBJ1-1, with unresolved D. V lost 3 bases to trimming and J lost 7 bases, with 15 bases between them. The CDR3 contains 14 residues. The CDR3 nucleotides are TGTGCCAGCAGTTTGGGTCAAGGACGGTTTGAAGCTTTCTTT. This codes for CASSLGQGRFEAFF.

The chain has TRBV5-6 and TRBJ2-7, with a weak D call TRBD1 (6 bases). Trimming cost V 3 bases and J 3 bases, with 13 bases left between them. The germline gives CDR1 SGHDT, CDR2 YYEEEE. The length of the CDR3 is 14 residues. The CDR3, as DNA: TGTGCCAGCAGCTGGGCAGGACAGATCTACGAGCAGTACTTC. It specifies CASSWAGQIYEQYF.

The sample holds many counts of this clonotype. This chain joins TRBV27 and TRBJ2-1, with 8 bases identical to TRBD2. V lost 5 bases and J lost 6; bases outside the gene matches: 9. The germline V gene has CDR1 MNHEY and CDR2 SMNVEV (reference sequence). CDR3 length: 15 amino acids. CDR3 sequence reads: CASSLRTSRPNEQFF. CDR3 coding DNA: TGTGCCAGCAGTCTAAGGACTAGCCGACCCAATGAGCAGTTCTTC.

The gene calls are TRBV25-1 and TRBJ1-1, with a possible D match to TRBD1 (5 bases). V was trimmed by 10 bases and J by 3 bases, leaving 12 bases between them. Looked up from germline, CDR1 is MGHDK and CDR2 is SYGVNS. The CDR3 is 12 residues long. For the CDR3, the DNA is TGTGCCAACAGCCAGGGTGACACTGAAGCTTTCTTT. Translating it yields CANSQGDTEAFF. Looking up the rest from reference TRBV25-1 and TRBJ1-1 gives the full variable domain: EADIYQTPRYLVIGTGKKITLECSQTMGHDKMYWYQQDPGMELHLIHYSYGVNSTEKGDLSSESTVSRIRTEHFPLTLESARPSHTSQYLCANSQGDTEAFFGQGTRLTVV.

This chain connects TRBV18 to TRBJ2-2; TRBD2 aligns across 8 bases. CDR1 is KGHSH and CDR2 is LQKENI in the germline V gene. V gave up 2 bases and J gave up 4 bases; unmatched junction bases: 6. The CDR3 is 16 amino acids. The chain's CDR3 is CASSPSAGASTGELFF. The CDR3 DNA is TGTGCCAGCTCACCATCAGCGGGAGCCTCCACCGGGGAGCTGTTTTTT.